This record looks at one T cell receptor beta chain sequence and its context. Other DNA sequences within the sample encode an identical CDR3. The V gene's germline CDR1 is SGHRS and CDR2 YFSETQ. The CDR3 covers 16 residues. The junction had 8 bases not matched to a gene; V was cut back by 4 bases and J by 3 bases. Clones were sequenced by immunoSEQ multiplex PCR, and TCRdb holds only the in-frame ones, with some missing. Of about 120,000 clones in the sample, around 89% were seen once. The sample originates from a study of control samples from healthy donors and cancer patients. The J gene is TRBJ1-4, the V gene TRBV5-1; 8 bases agree with TRBD1. This receptor was taken from a woman between 45 and 60 years old with colorectal cancer. Sample: PBMCs. The DNA of the CDR3 is TGCGCCAGCAGCCTTGACAGGGGCGTCCCTAATGAAAAACTGTTTTTT. Translation: CASSLDRGVPNEKLFF.